The 20 T cell receptor beta chains given below trace back to one sample, sequenced in a study of control samples from healthy donors and cancer patients. Method: immunoSEQ multiplex PCR; TCRdb's copy keeps in-frame clones and lacks some. The sample holds 150,000 or so clones, over 90% seen once. Material: blood. Receptors originate from a man aged 50-59 years in good health.

The V and J genes are TRBV4-1 and TRBJ1-2; 7 nucleotides match TRBD1. Germline lookup yields CDR1 MGHRA and CDR2 YSYEKL. This CDR3 has 14 amino acids. Trimming cost V 1 base and J 2 bases; bases outside gene matches: 1. The CDR3 bases are TGCGCCAGCAGCCAAGTGGGACAGAACTATGGCTACACCTTC. Translating gives CASSQVGQNYGYTF.

The chain is built from TRBV11-2 and TRBJ2-1, with D possibly TRBD1 on 6 matching bases. V was shortened by 3 bases and J by 4 bases, with 13 bases between the two germline ends. The CDR3 sequence is 15 residues long. CDR1 and CDR2 (germline): SGHAT, FQNNGV. The CDR3 sequence is CASSFGRGRYNEQFF. Written as DNA, the CDR3 is TGTGCCAGCAGCTTTGGCAGGGGACGTTACAATGAGCAGTTCTTC.

The V gene is TRBV5-5, the J gene TRBJ1-4; possible D gene TRBD1, 5 bases. The germline gives CDR1 SGHKS, CDR2 YYEKEE (reference sequence). CDR3 length: 15 amino acids. Between the trimmed V and J ends, which lost 2 bases and 8 bases, there was a span of 16 bases. The CDR3: CASSLTGTRDEKLFF. In DNA, the CDR3 is TGTGCCAGCAGCTTAACCGGGACCCGGGACGAAAAACTGTTTTTT.

The chain recombines TRBV11-2 with TRBJ1-2; D not resolved. The V gene lost 3 bases and the J gene lost 5 bases, with 10 bases spanning the gap. This CDR3 has 13 amino acids. The germline CDR1 and CDR2 sequences are SGHAT and FQNNGV. The CDR3 protein is CASSLEWIYGYTF. The CDR3 DNA sequence: TGTGCCAGCAGCTTGGAGTGGATTTATGGCTACACCTTC.

This clone has only one observation. Here the CDR3 reads CASSQGQVSYEQYF. The DNA for the CDR3 is TGTGCCAGCAGCCAGGGGCAGGTCTCCTACGAGCAGTACTTC. The chain uses TRBV7-9 and TRBJ2-7; tentative D call: TRBD1 (6 bases). V gave up 5 bases and J gave up 0 bases, with 11 bases separating them. This CDR3 is built from 14 residues. The germline V gene encodes CDR1 SEHNR and CDR2 FQNEAQ (reference sequence).

The chain couples TRBV30 to TRBJ1-3, with TRBD1 matching over 7 bases. The CDR3 spans 14 residues. The J segment lost 5 bases and the V segment lost 2 bases, leaving 6 bases of the junction unmatched. Germline V lookup: CDR1 GTSNPN, CDR2 SVGIG (reference sequence). Here the CDR3 reads CAWSTAGQRNTIYF. The CDR3, as DNA: TGTGCCTGGAGTACGGCGGGACAGAGAAACACCATATATTTT.

This rearrangement joins TRBV11-2 to TRBJ1-2; D is unresolved. The V gene lost 4 bases and the J gene lost 1 base, with 7 bases spanning the gap. The CDR3 sequence is 13 residues long. From germline, CDR1 is SGHAT and CDR2 FQNNGV. The CDR3 here is CASSSELNYGYTF. In DNA form, the CDR3 reads TGTGCCAGCAGCTCGGAGCTTAACTATGGCTACACCTTC.

The gene calls are TRBV29-1 and TRBJ2-7; possibly TRBD1 or TRBD2 for D (6 bases each). V lost 3 bases, J lost 3 bases, and 12 bases lay in between. The CDR3 extends over 13 amino acids. Germline loops: CDR1 SQVTM, CDR2 ANQGSEA. The CDR3 region has the DNA TGCAGCGTTGATCGGGGGCGAGGCTACGAGCAGTACTTC. Translated, it gives CSVDRGRGYEQYF.

V and J are TRBV6-5 and TRBJ1-4; D gene ambiguous. The CDR3 sequence is 14 residues long. V lost 0 bases and J lost 13, with 15 bases in between. Germline values: CDR1 MNHEY, CDR2 SVGAGI. This CDR3 reads CASSYSGILGLLFF. CDR3 DNA sequence: TGTGCCAGCAGTTACTCGGGGATTTTAGGACTACTGTTTTTT.

This clone came up a few times. V gene TRBV5-6 combines with J gene TRBJ1-6, with a possible D match to TRBD1 (6 bases). Trimming cost V 4 bases and J 8 bases, with 16 bases left between them. Germline V lookup: CDR1 SGHDT, CDR2 YYEEEE. The CDR3 is made up of 15 amino acids. The CDR3 region is CASSHPQGRDSPLHF. The DNA of the CDR3 is TGTGCCAGCAGCCACCCGCAGGGGCGTGATTCACCCCTCCACTTT.

J is TRBJ2-7 and V is TRBV29-1; the D call may be TRBD1 or TRBD2 (6 bases each). V lost 1 base to trimming and J lost 5 bases, with 15 bases between them. The length of the CDR3 is 14 residues. Germline V gene data show CDR1 as SQVTM and CDR2 as ANQGSEA. The CDR3 reads CSVEVPGALHEQYF. The CDR3 DNA reads TGCAGCGTTGAAGTCCCGGGGGCGCTTCACGAGCAGTACTTC.

This clone showed up just a few times. As DNA, the CDR3 is TGTGCCACCAGTGATTCGTACGGGACAGGGGTCAACACCGGGGAGCTGTTTTTT. It translates to CATSDSYGTGVNTGELFF. This chain links TRBV24-1 with TRBJ2-2; 10 bases are a match to TRBD1. This CDR3 comprises 18 residues. J lost 2 bases, V lost 2 bases, and 7 bases had no gene match. CDR1 is KGHDR, CDR2 SFDVKD, per germline.

The V call is TRBV28, the J call TRBJ2-1; weak D call: TRBD1 (5 bases). CDR1 and CDR2 from the germline V gene are MDHEN and SYDVKM. This CDR3 spans 13 amino acids. V lost 7 bases and J 9 bases, leaving 16 bases between the germline ends. CDR3 in amino acids: CASTPSGQREQFF. The CDR3 DNA reads as TGTGCCAGCACCCCTTCAGGGCAGCGTGAGCAGTTCTTC.

CDR3 loop: CATSDTGLTETQYF. The CDR3 region has the DNA TGTGCCACCAGTGACACTGGACTAACAGAGACCCAGTACTTC. The chain is built from TRBV24-1 and TRBJ2-5, with D perhaps matching TRBD2 (6 bases). This CDR3 has 14 amino acids. With 4 bases removed from V and 4 bases from J, the gap between germline ends came to 12 bases. The germline V gene encodes CDR1 KGHDR and CDR2 SFDVKD.

V and J are TRBV24-1 and TRBJ1-2; tentative D call: TRBD1 (5 bases). The CDR3 sequence is 12 residues long. The germline CDR1 and CDR2 sequences are KGHDR and SFDVKD. V lost 9 bases and J lost 4, with 11 bases in between. The CDR3 sequence: CATGGDAYGYTF. The CDR3 coding sequence is TGTGCCACCGGCGGGGACGCCTATGGCTACACCTTC.

The chain is built from TRBV10-2 and TRBJ2-7; weak D call: TRBD1 (5 bases). This CDR3 spans 14 amino acids. Trimming shortened V by 2 bases and J by 3 bases, and 11 bases separated the two germline ends. CDR1 is WSHSY and CDR2 is SAAADI in the germline V gene. CDR3 in amino acids: CASSEAGIGYEQYF. CDR3 DNA sequence: TGCGCCAGCAGTGAGGCAGGGATTGGCTACGAGCAGTACTTC.

The rearrangement links TRBV29-1 to TRBJ1-3, with 11 nucleotides matching TRBD1. CDR3 length equals 13 residues. J was trimmed by 5 bases and V by 5 bases; bases with no gene match: 2. CDR1 and CDR2 (germline): SQVTM, ANQGSEA. This chain's CDR3 is CSVWTGGRNTIYF. As DNA, the CDR3 is TGCAGCGTTTGGACAGGGGGCAGAAACACCATATATTTT.

The chain joins TRBV14 to TRBJ2-1; D unclear. Trimming pared 4 bases from V and 3 bases from J, leaving 13 bases between. Germline V gives CDR1 SGHDN, CDR2 FVKESK. This CDR3 is 15 amino acids long. DNA of the CDR3: TGTGCCAGCAGCCGAACGACTGGACGCTACAATGAGCAGTTCTTC. Translating gives CASSRTTGRYNEQFF. The full variable domain, with the rest looked up from reference TRBV14 and TRBJ2-1, is EAGVTQFPSHSVIEKGQTVTLRCDPISGHDNLYWYRRVMGKEIKFLLHFVKESKQDESGMPNNRFLAERTGGTYSTLKVQPAELEDSGVYFCASSRTTGRYNEQFFGPGTRLTVL.

The chain carries TRBV9 and TRBJ2-7, with D possibly TRBD1 on 7 matching bases. Germline V gene data show CDR1 as SGDLS and CDR2 as YYNGEE. V gave up 0 bases and J gave up 3 bases, with 10 bases separating them. This CDR3 has 14 residues. CDR3: CASSVGRGDYEQYF. CDR3 DNA: TGTGCCAGCAGCGTAGGCAGGGGGGACTACGAGCAGTACTTC.

This clone was counted a single time. This chain connects TRBV6-6 to TRBJ2-5, with D maybe TRBD2 (6 bases). The CDR3 has 14 residues. Germline CDR1 reads MNHNY; CDR2 reads SVGAGI (reference sequence). Trimming shortened V by 7 bases and J by 4 bases, and 16 bases separated the two germline ends. CDR3 residues: CASTITGTVETQYF. The CDR3 region has the DNA TGTGCCAGCACCATTACTGGGACTGTAGAGACCCAGTACTTC.